The 2 T cell receptor beta chains reported below all come from one sample, sequenced in a study of Graves' ophthalmopathy and Graves' hyperthyroidism. Amplification of TCR beta CDR3 regions used RNA transcripts. First-round RT-PCR with HTBI primers preceded a second-round multiplex PCR. TCRdb recomputed calls from the multiplex PCR reads with MiXCR, one row per CDR3 protein. The sample holds about 390,000 distinct CDR3 sequences, approximately 15% seen once. Sample: peripheral blood. These receptors originate from a woman younger than 30 with stable Graves' hyperthyroidism.

This clonotype was recorded at least ten times. A junction boundary mismatches the germline segment, possibly from a read error. V gene TRBV6-5 combines with J gene TRBJ2-2, with D possibly matching TRBD2 (5 bases). This CDR3 has 12 amino acids. Germline CDR1 MNHEY, CDR2 SVGAGI. CDR3: CASSFTTGELLF. As DNA, the CDR3 is TGTGCCAGCAGTTTCACGACCGGGGAGCTGCTTTTT.

This clonotype was observed many times. This chain connects TRBV11-2 to TRBJ1-1; no reliable D call. This CDR3 has 13 residues. The germline gives CDR1 SGHAT, CDR2 FQNNGV. V lost 5 bases to trimming and J lost 5 bases, with 12 bases between them. The CDR3 sequence is CASSPAGWTEAFF. The CDR3 bases are TGTGCCAGCAGCCCCGCCGGGTGGACTGAAGCTTTCTTT.